These 16 T cell receptor beta chains share one sample of origin, sequenced in a study of T cell repertoires in cytomegalovirus infection. These receptors' antigens are unknown. TCRdb re-called the reads through MiXCR, storing one row per CDR3 protein. Seen here are 830,000 or so distinct CDR3 sequences, 30% to 35% observed once, and the top ten hold approximately 13%. The sample here was cultured CD8+ T cells from PBMCs, taken from culture after CMV antigen stimulation. Receptors were obtained from a human donor in good health (CMV status not recorded). Some clones in this sample may be carry-over from other donors' samples.

The V call is TRBV27, the J call TRBJ1-5; D is unresolved. The CDR3 loop spans 18 amino acids. V was pared by 0 bases and J by 0 bases, with 15 bases between. CDR1 is MNHEY, CDR2 SMNVEV, per germline (reference sequence). CDR3 region: CASSLSFEGYDSNQPQHF. The CDR3 nucleotides are TGTGCCAGCAGTTTATCGTTTGAGGGATACGATAGCAATCAGCCCCAGCATTTT.

This clonotype was counted only a few times. The CDR3 DNA reads as TGTGCCAGCAGTTACAGCATCGGACGGACTTTCTACGAGCAGTACGTC. Its translation: CASSYSIGRTFYEQYV. V gene TRBV6-5 combines with J gene TRBJ2-7, with a possible D match to TRBD2 (5 bases). V lost 2 bases and J 3 bases, leaving 17 bases between the germline ends. Germline V lookup: CDR1 MNHEY, CDR2 SVGAGI. The CDR3 is 16 amino acids.

The V gene is TRBV27, the J gene TRBJ1-5; 8 positions agree with TRBD1. The V segment lost 2 bases and the J segment 5 bases; nucleotides outside the gene matches: 8. The CDR3 runs 16 residues. Germline V gene sequence: CDR1 MNHEY, CDR2 SMNVEV (reference sequence). DNA of the CDR3: TGTGCCAGCAGTTTAAATGTCGACAGGGGCTATCAGCCCCAGCATTTT. Encoded protein: CASSLNVDRGYQPQHF.

This clonotype has a handful of counts. The chain couples TRBV3-1 to TRBJ1-2; no clear D gene. The CDR3 loop spans 13 amino acids. V was clipped by 1 base and J by 3 bases, with 6 bases between them. Germline V gene sequence: CDR1 LGHDT, CDR2 YNNKEL (reference sequence). The CDR3 DNA sequence: TGTGCCAGCAGCCAAGTTGGGGACTATGGCTACACCTTC. Amino acids: CASSQVGDYGYTF.

This clonotype was counted only a few times. The genes are TRBV4-1 and TRBJ2-7, with D tentatively TRBD2 (6 bases). This CDR3 has 16 amino acids. CDR1 MGHRA and CDR2 YSYEKL come from the germline V gene. Deletions cut 2 bases from V and 1 base from J, with 15 bases between. For the CDR3, the DNA is TGCGCCAGCAGCCAAACGGAGGGCGCAGGTTCCTACGAGCAGTACTTC. It codes for CASSQTEGAGSYEQYF.

The chain joins TRBV5-6 to TRBJ2-7; no definite D call. The germline V gene has CDR1 SGHDT and CDR2 YYEEEE. The CDR3 runs 12 residues. V was cut by 1 base and J by 5 bases, with 7 bases left in between. The CDR3 nucleotides read TGTGCCAGCAGCTTGAGTTACCACGAGCAGTACTTC. Protein: CASSLSYHEQYF.

This clonotype was counted a few times. The J gene is TRBJ2-1, the V gene TRBV4-2; D may correspond to TRBD1 or TRBD2 (5 bases each). The CDR3 is 16 residues long. Per the germline V gene, CDR1 is LGHNA and CDR2 is YNFKEQ. V was trimmed by 0 bases and J by 3 bases, leaving 12 bases between them. The CDR3: CASSQDSGTFYNEQFF. DNA of the CDR3: TGTGCCAGCAGCCAAGATTCGGGGACCTTCTACAATGAGCAGTTCTTC.

This clonotype came up a few times. The chain carries TRBV28 and TRBJ2-2; 7 bases are a match to TRBD1. With 3 bases clipped from V and 10 bases from J, the junction kept 11 bases outside the gene matches. This CDR3 region has 15 residues. Germline CDR1 MDHEN, CDR2 SYDVKM. CDR3 bases: TGTGCCAGCAGTTTCCCTCAAACCGGGACAGAGGAGCTGTTTTTT. As protein: CASSFPQTGTEELFF.

The V gene is TRBV20-1, the J gene TRBJ1-6, with D perhaps TRBD1 (5 bases). Germline V gene lookup returns CDR1 DFQATT and CDR2 SNEGSKA (reference sequence). This CDR3 comprises 18 residues. V lost 0 bases and J lost 7, with 22 bases in between. The chain's CDR3 is CSARDDVDTKGWNSPLHF. Here the CDR3 DNA reads TGCAGTGCTAGAGATGATGTGGACACCAAAGGGTGGAATTCACCCCTCCACTTT.

This clonotype was observed a handful of times. The rearrangement joins TRBV27 to TRBJ1-5; possibly TRBD1 for D (5 bases). Germline CDR1 is MNHEY and CDR2 is SMNVEV (reference sequence). The CDR3 runs 15 residues. The germline V and J ends were trimmed by 4 bases and 7 bases, with 17 bases remaining between them. The CDR3 DNA is TGTGCCAGCAGTTCCGGGGCCGGGGTTAACCAGCCCCAGCATTTT. Its translation is CASSSGAGVNQPQHF.

This clonotype was observed at least ten times. The CDR3 sequence: CASSDRGDRNYGYTF. The DNA for the CDR3 is TGTGCCAGCAGTGACAGGGGCGATAGGAACTATGGCTACACCTTC. The J gene is TRBJ1-2, the V gene TRBV27; 8 bases agree with TRBD1. CDR1 is MNHEY, CDR2 SMNVEV, per germline (reference sequence). V lost 5 bases to trimming and J lost 2 bases; unmatched junction nucleotides: 7. This CDR3 spans 15 amino acids.

This clonotype appeared a few times. The chain uses TRBV10-3 and TRBJ2-4; D unclear. Germline CDR1 reads ENHRY; CDR2 reads SYGVKD. This CDR3 region has 17 residues. With 0 bases removed from V and 1 base from J, the gap between germline ends came to 13 bases. CDR3: CAISESILESAKNIQYF. DNA of the CDR3: TGTGCCATCAGTGAGTCGATATTGGAGTCCGCCAAAAACATTCAGTACTTC.

J is TRBJ1-4 and V is TRBV15; no definite D call. The germline V gene encodes CDR1 LNHNV and CDR2 YYDKDF (reference sequence). Trimming stripped 0 bases from V and 8 bases from J, with 7 bases between. CDR3 length: 13 amino acids. CDR3 sequence reads: CATSRDNREKLFF. The CDR3 DNA is TGTGCCACCAGCAGAGATAATAGGGAAAAACTGTTTTTT.

The gene calls are TRBV6-5 and TRBJ1-2; D remains unclear. Trimming stripped 6 bases from V and 0 bases from J, with 14 bases between. The CDR3 is made up of 15 amino acids. Germline CDR1 and CDR2: MNHEY and SVGAGI. CDR3 nucleotide sequence: TGTGCCAGCAGCCCGTTGGGCGGAACTAACTATGGCTACACCTTC. It is translated as CASSPLGGTNYGYTF.

Regarding this clonotype: An end of the junction does not agree with germline; a read error may underlie this. The V and J genes are TRBV15 and TRBJ1-5, with TRBD1 as a possible D gene (6 bases). Germline V gene lookup returns CDR1 LNHNV and CDR2 YYDKDF (reference sequence). CDR3 length: 18 residues. The CDR3 protein is CATNRSGGAAYGNQPQHF. In DNA, the CDR3 is TGTGCCACCAACAGATCGGGGGGGGCCGCCTACGGTAATCAGCCCCAGCATTTT.

V gene TRBV6-6 combines with J gene TRBJ2-5; D uncertain. Germline V lookup: CDR1 MNHNY, CDR2 SVGAGI (reference sequence). This CDR3 is 13 amino acids long. V was trimmed by 5 bases and J by 1 base, leaving 8 bases between them. The CDR3 reads CASSTWVQETQYF. The CDR3 DNA follows: TGTGCCAGCAGTACATGGGTCCAAGAGACCCAGTACTTC.